Listed here are 3 T cell receptor beta chains from one sample, sequenced in a study of CD8 T cells in Susac syndrome. RNA totalling about 0.5 to 1 ug underwent reverse transcription with random hexamers. TCRdb re-analysed the immunoSEQ multiplex PCR reads in MiXCR, keeping a single row per CDR3 protein. The sample carries 150,000 to 250,000 distinct CDR3 sequences, nearly 95% recorded once. The sequenced material came from CD4+ T cells from PBMCs. These receptors were taken from a human donor with multiple sclerosis.

This chain uses TRBV5-1 with TRBJ1-6; maybe TRBD1 (5 bases). V was trimmed by 0 bases and J by 9 bases, leaving 7 bases between them. The CDR3 has 13 amino acids. From germline, CDR1 is SGHRS and CDR2 YFSETQ. Here the CDR3 reads CASSLEGVSPLHF. Here the CDR3 DNA reads TGCGCCAGCAGCTTGGAAGGGGTTTCACCCCTCCACTTT.

There are a few counts of this clonotype. J is TRBJ1-2 and V is TRBV19; D remains ambiguous. CDR3 length equals 11 residues. Looked up from germline, CDR1 is LNHDA and CDR2 is SQIVND (reference sequence). V was shortened by 6 bases and J by 4 bases, with 6 bases between the two germline ends. The CDR3: CASSLTYGYTF. In DNA form, the CDR3 reads TGTGCCAGTAGCCTCACCTATGGCTACACCTTC.

A single count supports this clonotype. V is TRBV9 and J is TRBJ1-2; the match to TRBD1 covers 7 bases. The V gene end was trimmed by 2 bases and the J gene end by 8 bases; junction bases not matched to a gene: 15. Germline CDR1 reads SGDLS; CDR2 reads YYNGEE. The CDR3 is made up of 16 amino acids. Here the CDR3 reads CASSVPGGGDRGGYTF. The CDR3 DNA is TGTGCCAGCAGCGTCCCCGGAGGGGGGGACAGAGGCGGCTACACCTTC.